Included here is one T cell receptor (beta chain) sequence, with context. Its antigen is not yet known. Per-base qualities were not stored, and no clone one base away is much larger. Using the deep immunoSEQ assay, TCR CDR3 regions were amplified from genomic DNA by multiplex PCR. Genomic DNA extracted from each cell subset was distributed evenly over all wells of several immunoSEQ 96-well plates, and each plate served as one replicate. For sorted subsets, each replicate PCR was loaded with roughly 0.2 ug genomic DNA, equivalent to 25,000 to 35,000 T cell genomes. The purified libraries were quantified using a Qubit 3.0 fluorometer, sized with a Bioanalyzer 2100, and then quantified again using the KAPA Library Quantification kit. A separate single-read 150-cycle Illumina NextSeq 550 flow cell was used to sequence each immunoSEQ 96-well plate. On the study's bioinformatics: Because only junctional sequences without quality scores were contained in the immunoSEQ output, filtering matching that applied to full-length reads could not be performed. Sequences were annotated with PyIR, a Python wrapper for IgBLAST v1.9, using IMGT germline references to assign V/J genes and CDR3. Reads with weak V/J assignments (E-value above 1e-6), missing CDR3, stop codons, out-of-frame junctions, or ambiguous translated residues were removed. A V3J clonotype was defined by an identical inferred V gene, J gene, and CDR3 amino acid sequence. Percentage overlap between repertoires was calculated by dividing the number of shared unique clonotypes by the size of the smaller repertoire. RTK rarefaction, the Chao1 estimator, and Recon v2.1 estimates of unobserved clonotypes were used to assess repertoire richness. Generation probabilities for all TCRbeta clonotypes obtained by the gDNA method from a handful of donors were computed using OLGA. TCRdb holds this immuneACCESS table with in-frame rearrangements only. Some clones are missing; in checked studies, unresolved V genes explain under half, and the rest has no known cause. V, J and clone size are taken as reported in that table, and D and trimming were inferred from the DNA itself. The sample table contains 2.5 million or so clones; only one count was recorded for approximately 94% of them. The top ten constitute about 0.13% of the sample.

This record belongs to a study of shared clonotypes between healthy human individuals (TCRdb year 2020). Study-wide context: The cohort comprised two women and a few men aged 18 to 49 years. For each donor, CD4 naive and CD4 memory were each given three plates, CD8 naive was given two plates, and CD8 memory was given one plate. Blood TCR repertoires of four to six healthy adults were deeply sequenced to estimate repertoire size and the extent of clonotype sharing between individuals. Libraries were prepared and TCR repertoires were sequenced by different laboratories using diverse techniques, in order to increase sequencing depth and limit assay-specific biases. Between about 0.85 and 10 billion PBMCs per donor were obtained by leukapheresis. The paper's findings and limits, for the study overall: Naive subsets generally had larger estimated clonotype richness than memory subsets did. Based on pairwise subsampling, the degree of clonotype sharing among donors was expected to be affected by sequencing depth. Across four donors, approximately 5% of naive CD4, approximately 3.5% of naive CD8, around 2.5% of memory CD4, and around 0.4% of memory CD8 clonotypes were shared. Clonotypes shared by all four sorted-subset donors showed higher generation probabilities than non-shared clonotypes. Sampling was restricted to blood, and TCR repertoires in tissue are likely to differ from TCR repertoires in blood. Incomplete sequencing was indicated by rarefaction of sorted-subset datasets, despite the large sequencing depth. The small number of donors limited the genetic and exposure-history diversity represented.

V and J are trimmed by 10 bases and 8 bases, and the gene matches miss 9 bases of the junction. Sequences LNHDA (CDR1) and SQIVND (CDR2) are obtained from the germline V gene (reference sequence). The CDR3 holds 13 amino acids from the cysteine to the phenylalanine. Here the CDR3 DNA is all that survives: 39 bases in frame from base 1. The donors were healthy, HIV-negative adults with no recently reported acute infections or vaccinations. Only Caucasian adults living in Nashville, Tennessee, USA were represented among the donors. CD4+ T cells were enriched through magnetic negative selection, after which naive cells were positively selected on CD45RA and the remaining negative fraction served as the memory subset. After blood collection by leukapheresis, PBMCs were isolated using Ficoll-Histopaque density gradient centrifugation and then cryopreserved in the vapor phase of liquid nitrogen. Analytical flow cytometry was used to check the purity and quantity of each magnetically sorted T cell population. From each sorted fraction, genomic DNA was isolated and quantified by UV absorbance on a Nanodrop 2000c.

This receptor was taken from a young man in good health. Material: naive CD4+ T cells sorted from blood. The sample's cell subset or site label, in plain terms: CD45RA+ positively selected. The chain uses TRBV19 and TRBJ1-4, and 8 junctional nucleotides match TRBD1. The DNA is as follows: TGTGCCAACGACAGGGGTATACGCGAAAAACTGTTTTTT. Its product reads: CANDRGIREKLFF.